Below, 24 T cell receptor beta chains from the same sample are listed, as sequenced in a study of sequential checkpoint blockade in melanoma. The protocol was immunoSEQ multiplex PCR, while the TCRdb copy is restricted to in-frame clones and leaves out a portion. The sample contains more than 2,000 clones, around 23% of which appear only once. The sample's treatment: randomized to nivolumab then ipilimumab (arm A) or the reverse (arm B). This specimen consisted of tumor tissue (inferred from file names), obtained from a patient given nivolumab and ipilimumab in sequence. Receptors were obtained from a human donor with melanoma.

The rearrangement links TRBV6-8 to TRBJ1-5, with TRBD1 as a possible D gene (5 bases). Per germline, CDR1 MNHGY and CDR2 SAAAGT. Trimming took 5 bases from V and 1 from J, leaving 9 bases between them. There are 14 residues in the CDR3. The CDR3 sequence is CASSEGPSNQPQHF. For the CDR3, the DNA is TGTGCCAGCAGTGAGGGACCGAGCAATCAGCCCCAGCATTTT.

The chain joins TRBV4-1 to TRBJ2-7; tentatively, D is TRBD2 (5 bases). With 0 bases removed from V and 1 base from J, the gap between germline ends came to 10 bases. The CDR3 length is 15 residues. Germline assignment: CDR1 MGHRA and CDR2 YSYEKL. The CDR3 DNA reads TGCGCCAGCAGCCAAGATCCCGGGGTGTCCTACGAGCAGTACTTC. Its translation: CASSQDPGVSYEQYF.

V and J are TRBV12-5 and TRBJ2-1; D uncertain. The length of the CDR3 is 14 residues. Germline lookup yields CDR1 LGHNT and CDR2 FRNRAP. V lost 3 bases and J 6 bases, leaving 12 bases between the germline ends. The CDR3 DNA reads as TGTGCTAGTGGTTTCGGATCTACGCGCAATGAGCAGTTCTTC. Its translation is CASGFGSTRNEQFF.

The chain combines TRBV10-2 with TRBJ2-7; TRBD2 matches at 13 bases. In germline, CDR1 is WSHSY, CDR2 SAAADI. This CDR3 is built from 15 residues. V was pared by 4 bases and J by 5 bases, with 5 bases of the junction left unmatched. This chain's CDR3 is CASSAGTSGNDEQYF. DNA of the CDR3: TGCGCCAGCAGTGCCGGGACTAGCGGGAACGACGAGCAGTACTTC.

This clone came up once. Other DNA sequences in the sample encode the same CDR3. V gene TRBV19 combines with J gene TRBJ2-2; TRBD2 matches at 7 bases. CDR3 size: 16 residues. Germline values: CDR1 LNHDA, CDR2 SQIVND (reference sequence). The V segment lost 1 base and the J segment 1 base; nucleotides outside the gene matches: 3. The CDR3 region is CASSIVLAQNTGELFF. The CDR3 nucleotides are TGTGCCAGTAGTATAGTACTAGCGCAGAACACCGGGGAGCTGTTTTTT.

The chain is built from TRBV4-1 and TRBJ2-7; D gene uncertain. CDR3 length: 15 amino acids. Germline loops: CDR1 MGHRA, CDR2 YSYEKL. Trimming took 0 bases from V and 2 from J, leaving 11 bases between them. The CDR3 spells CASSQDGSGTYEQYF. The CDR3 DNA follows: TGCGCCAGCAGCCAAGATGGCTCTGGAACCTACGAGCAGTACTTC.

This rearrangement joins TRBV15 to TRBJ2-7, with 8 bases fitting TRBD1. The J segment lost 4 bases and the V segment lost 1 base, leaving 12 bases of the junction unmatched. CDR3 length: 17 residues. The germline V gene encodes CDR1 LNHNV and CDR2 YYDKDF (reference sequence). The CDR3 region has the DNA TGTGCCACCAGCAGAGTAACCCCCGGGACAGGCCAATACGAGCAGTACTTC. The encoded protein is CATSRVTPGTGQYEQYF. The full variable domain, in which reference TRBV15 and TRBJ2-7 provide the parts outside the CDR3, is DAMVIQNPRYQVTQFGKPVTLSCSQTLNHNVMYWYQQKSSQAPKLLFHYYDKDFNNEADTPDNFQSRRPNTSFCFLDIRSPGLGDTAMYLCATSRVTPGTGQYEQYFGPGTRLTVT.

The gene calls are TRBV19 and TRBJ1-4, with 7 bases matching TRBD1. The CDR3 consists of 16 residues. Germline V gene sequence: CDR1 LNHDA, CDR2 SQIVND (reference sequence). The trim removed 4 bases at V and 6 bases at J, leaving 11 bases unmatched. The CDR3 region has the DNA TGTGCCAGTAGTAGGGGACCGGGACAGTCGGATGAAAAACTGTTTTTT. Translated, it gives CASSRGPGQSDEKLFF. The full variable domain, its missing parts supplied by reference TRBV19 and TRBJ1-4, is DGGITQSPKYLFRKEGQNVTLSCEQNLNHDAMYWYRQDPGQGLRLIYYSQIVNDFQKGDIAEGYSVSREKKESFPLTVTSAQKNPTAFYLCASSRGPGQSDEKLFFGSGTQLSVL.

This clone is judged medium-sized (0.01 to 0.1%). The chain recombines TRBV7-1 with TRBJ2-1; D may be TRBD2 (5 bases). TRBV7-1 is known as an ORF, though its function is uncertain. This CDR3 spans 13 amino acids. The germline V and J ends were trimmed by 4 bases and 5 bases, with 9 bases remaining between them. CDR3 sequence (DNA): TGTGCCAGCAGCTTAGACTACGACAATGAGCAGTTCTTC. Its translation is CASSLDYDNEQFF.

This clone was seen only a few times. The rearrangement uses TRBV28 and TRBJ2-7; 7 bases agree with TRBD2. The trim removed 3 bases at V and 5 bases at J, leaving 7 bases unmatched. CDR1 MDHEN and CDR2 SYDVKM come from the germline V gene. CDR3 length equals 14 residues. CDR3 region: CASSFTAGVNEQYF. The CDR3 DNA follows: TGTGCCAGCAGTTTTACGGCGGGAGTCAACGAGCAGTACTTC.

This clone ranks as large (0.1 to 1%). The chain carries TRBV6-8 and TRBJ2-1, with D uncertain. This CDR3 is built from 14 residues. The V end was cut by 2 bases, the J end by 6 bases, with 11 bases between. Germline V gene sequence: CDR1 MNHGY, CDR2 SAAAGT. The CDR3 loop reads CASSYGLDGNEQFF. CDR3 nucleotide sequence: TGTGCCAGCAGTTACGGATTAGATGGCAATGAGCAGTTCTTC.

This clone came up a few times. This chain links TRBV28 with TRBJ1-2; 7 positions agree with TRBD1. V was clipped by 2 bases and J by 6 bases; unmatched bases: 9. This CDR3 has 15 residues. CDR1 MDHEN and CDR2 SYDVKM come from the germline V gene. The CDR3 coding sequence is TGTGCCAGCAGTTTACCTTTCCGAGGGGGCGATGGCTACACCTTC. As protein: CASSLPFRGGDGYTF.

V usage is TRBV18 and J usage is TRBJ1-1; no reliable D call. The CDR3 sequence is 12 residues long. Trimming left V 3 bases short and J 8 bases short, with 10 bases between. Germline lookup yields CDR1 KGHSH and CDR2 LQKENI. CDR3 amino acids: CASSPFPGEAFF. For the CDR3, the DNA is TGTGCCAGCTCACCCTTTCCCGGAGAAGCTTTCTTT.

CDR3 loop: CASSPVPGVRADTQYF. CDR3 coding DNA: TGTGCCAGCTCACCGGTGCCTGGAGTTAGGGCAGATACGCAGTATTTT. The chain carries TRBV18 and TRBJ2-3; D is uncertain. The CDR3 runs 16 residues. The V gene lost 3 bases and the J gene lost 4 bases, with 17 bases spanning the gap. Germline V gene lookup returns CDR1 KGHSH and CDR2 LQKENI. Together with reference TRBV18 and TRBJ2-3, the CDR3 gives the full variable domain: NAGVMQNPRHLVRRRGQEARLRCSPMKGHSHVYWYRQLPEEGLKFMVYLQKENIIDESGMPKERFSAEFPKEGPSILRIQQVVRGDSAAYFCASSPVPGVRADTQYFGPGTRLTVL.

This clone appeared a few times. The chain couples TRBV6-8 to TRBJ2-7; tentatively, D is TRBD2 (5 bases). Trimming left V 7 bases short and J 6 bases short, with 13 bases between. From germline, CDR1 is MNHGY and CDR2 SAAAGT. The CDR3 is made up of 12 amino acids. DNA of the CDR3: TGTGCCAGCAAACAACGGGATCGCGAGCAGTACTTC. The encoded protein is CASKQRDREQYF.

By its share, this clone is medium-sized. The gene calls are TRBV9 and TRBJ1-1; D not resolved. Germline V gene data show CDR1 as SGDLS and CDR2 as YYNGEE. This CDR3 has 14 amino acids. Trimming shortened V by 2 bases and J by 1 base, and 9 bases separated the two germline ends. The CDR3 bases are TGTGCCAGCAGCGTCCAGCCACAGAACACTGAAGCTTTCTTT. It specifies CASSVQPQNTEAFF.

The gene calls are TRBV19 and TRBJ1-1, with unresolved D. V lost 2 bases and J lost 5, with 6 bases in between. This CDR3 is built from 12 residues. Germline-derived CDR1 and CDR2 are LNHDA and SQIVND (reference sequence). CDR3 bases: TGTGCCAGTAGTATACAGCGTACTGAAGCTTTCTTT. This gives the protein CASSIQRTEAFF.

This clone was detected only a few times. The chain links TRBV28 to TRBJ2-5, with TRBD2 matching 9 bases. Germline assignment: CDR1 MDHEN and CDR2 SYDVKM. V gave up 2 bases and J gave up 4 bases; unmatched junction bases: 8. The CDR3 runs to 16 residues. For the CDR3, the DNA is TGTGCCAGCAGTTTAGGGGCGGGGGGGCTGCTAGAGACCCAGTACTTC. This translates into CASSLGAGGLLETQYF. Complete variable domain (other parts from reference TRBV28 and TRBJ2-5): DVKVTQSSRYLVKRTGEKVFLECVQDMDHENMFWYRQDPGLGLRLIYFSYDVKMKEKGDIPEGYSVSREKKERFSLILESASTNQTSMYLCASSLGAGGLLETQYFGPGTRLLVL.

This clone showed up just a few times. The chain has TRBV28 and TRBJ1-1, with TRBD1 matching 7 bases. J was trimmed by 0 bases and V by 8 bases; bases with no gene match: 6. The germline gives CDR1 MDHEN, CDR2 SYDVKM. This CDR3 is 14 amino acids long. CDR3 in amino acids: CASGEGAMNTEAFF. The CDR3 nucleotides are TGTGCCAGCGGAGAGGGGGCGATGAACACTGAAGCTTTCTTT.

This clone was counted between two and nine times. This sequence joins TRBV28 and TRBJ2-7; 11 nucleotides line up with TRBD1. The CDR3 is 14 residues long. V was pared by 6 bases and J by 1 base, with 2 bases of the junction left unmatched. Germline V gene lookup returns CDR1 MDHEN and CDR2 SYDVKM. The CDR3 protein is CASRGTGGSYEQYF. In DNA form, the CDR3 reads TGTGCCAGCAGGGGGACAGGGGGGTCCTACGAGCAGTACTTC.

The rearrangement links TRBV28 to TRBJ2-7; D ambiguous. Trimming pared 6 bases from V and 5 bases from J, leaving 14 bases between. In germline, CDR1 is MDHEN, CDR2 SYDVKM. The CDR3 consists of 13 residues. The CDR3 region has the DNA TGTGCCAGCAGAGAGCAGAATGACGACGAGCAGTACTTC. This gives the protein CASREQNDDEQYF.

This clone is labeled as medium-sized. The V call is TRBV11-3, the J call TRBJ2-7; tentatively, D is TRBD1 (8 bases). With 5 bases removed from V and 5 bases from J, the gap between germline ends came to 19 bases. Germline loops: CDR1 SGHNT, CDR2 YENEEA. This CDR3 comprises 15 residues. The CDR3 DNA is TGTGCCAGCAGCCCAGGGGGCAGGGAGGGGAACGAGCAGTACTTC. Its translation is CASSPGGREGNEQYF.

By its share, this clone is medium-sized. The V gene is TRBV11-3, the J gene TRBJ2-7; 8 nucleotides line up with TRBD1. V trimming: 2 bases; J trimming: 3 bases; junction bases outside the gene matches: 12. The germline gives CDR1 SGHNT, CDR2 YENEEA. The CDR3 extends over 17 amino acids. For the CDR3, the DNA is TGTGCCAGCAGCTTAACCAGTGGGAACAGGGGGGACTACGAGCAGTACTTC. This codes for CASSLTSGNRGDYEQYF.

The chain is built from TRBV14 and TRBJ2-2; D gene uncertain. V shed 0 bases and J shed 8 bases, with 7 bases lying between them. CDR1 is SGHDN and CDR2 is FVKESK in the germline V gene. This CDR3 region has 13 residues. CDR3 in amino acids: CASSQESPGELFF. The CDR3 DNA reads TGTGCCAGCAGCCAAGAATCGCCAGGGGAGCTGTTTTTT.